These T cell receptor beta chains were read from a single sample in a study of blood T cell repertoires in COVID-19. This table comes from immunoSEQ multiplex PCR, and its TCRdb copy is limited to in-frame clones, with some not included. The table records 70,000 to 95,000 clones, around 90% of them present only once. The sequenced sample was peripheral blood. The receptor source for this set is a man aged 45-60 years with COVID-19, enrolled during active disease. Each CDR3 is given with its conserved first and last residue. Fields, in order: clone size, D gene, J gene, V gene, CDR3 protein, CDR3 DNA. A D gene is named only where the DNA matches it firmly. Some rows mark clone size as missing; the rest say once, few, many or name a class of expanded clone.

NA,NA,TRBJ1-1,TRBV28,CASSLNFRGTRGTEAFF,TGTGCCAGCAGTTTAAATTTCCGCGGGACGAGGGGCACTGAAGCTTTCTTT
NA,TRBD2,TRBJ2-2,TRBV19,CASSFGRGGELFF,TGTGCCAGTAGTTTCGGGAGGGGTGGGGAGCTGTTTTTT
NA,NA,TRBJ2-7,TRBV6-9,CASSSRQRSYEQYF,TGTGCCAGCAGTTCCCGACAGAGATCCTACGAGCAGTACTTC
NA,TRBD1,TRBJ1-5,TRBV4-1,CASSQGRGNNQPQHF,TGCGCCAGCAGCCAAGGCAGGGGGAACAATCAGCCCCAGCATTTT
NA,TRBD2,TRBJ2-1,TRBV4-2,CASSQTFWTSGWNEQFF,TGTGCCAGCAGCCAAACCTTCTGGACTAGCGGGTGGAATGAGCAGTTCTTC
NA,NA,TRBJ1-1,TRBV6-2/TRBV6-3,CASIYRGTDMNTEAFF,TGTGCCAGCATTTACCGCGGGACGGATATGAACACTGAAGCTTTCTTT
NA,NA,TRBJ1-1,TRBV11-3,CASSQENTEAFF,TGTGCCAGCAGCCAGGAGAACACTGAAGCTTTCTTT
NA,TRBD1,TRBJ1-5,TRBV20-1,CSASSLPGQGDDQPQHF,TGCAGTGCTAGTTCCTTACCGGGACAGGGGGATGATCAGCCCCAGCATTTT
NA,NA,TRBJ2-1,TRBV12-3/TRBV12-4,CASSSFNEQFF,TGTGCCAGCAGTTCGTTCAATGAGCAGTTCTTC
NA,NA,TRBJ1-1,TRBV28,CASTMGGLVTEAFF,TGTGCCAGCACCATGGGAGGGTTGGTCACTGAAGCTTTCTTT
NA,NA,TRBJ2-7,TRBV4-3,CASSQEGTRGIGEQYF,TGCGCCAGCAGCCAAGAGGGCACTAGGGGGATCGGCGAGCAGTACTTC
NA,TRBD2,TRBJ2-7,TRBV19,CASSIAIGTNEQYF,TGTGCCAGTAGTATAGCCATCGGGACTAACGAGCAGTACTTC
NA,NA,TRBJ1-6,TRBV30,CAWSDQGGSPLHF,TGTGCCTGGAGTGACCAGGGTGGCTCACCCCTCCACTTT
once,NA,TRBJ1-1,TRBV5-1,CASSLARDTEAFF,TGCGCCAGCAGCTTGGCCCGAGACACTGAAGCTTTCTTT
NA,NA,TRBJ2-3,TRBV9,CASSPPGGTDTQYF,TGTGCCAGCAGCCCCCCGGGGGGCACAGATACGCAGTATTTT
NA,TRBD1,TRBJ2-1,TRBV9,CASSVGAGTAYNEQFF,TGTGCCAGCAGCGTCGGGGCCGGGACAGCCTACAATGAGCAGTTCTTC
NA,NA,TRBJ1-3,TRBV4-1,CASSLGETRSGNTIYF,TGCGCCAGCAGCCTAGGAGAGACTCGCTCTGGAAACACCATATATTTT
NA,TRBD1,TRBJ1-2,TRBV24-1,CATSDSDRASANYGYTF,TGTGCCACCAGTGATTCTGACAGGGCCTCGGCTAACTATGGCTACACCTTC
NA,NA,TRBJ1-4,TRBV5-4,CAGWRSPTNEKLFF,TGTGCCGGGTGGAGATCACCAACTAATGAAAAACTGTTTTTT
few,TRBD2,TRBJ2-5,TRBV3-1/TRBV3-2,CASTLSGGADETQYF,TGTGCCAGCACCCTTAGCGGGGGGGCCGACGAGACCCAGTACTTC
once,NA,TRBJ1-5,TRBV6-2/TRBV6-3,CASSSYRDVEQPQHF,TGTGCCAGCAGTTCCTACAGGGACGTGGAGCAGCCCCAGCATTTT
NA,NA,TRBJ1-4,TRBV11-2,CASSLDKRQAIATNEKLFF,TGTGCCAGCAGCTTAGATAAGAGACAGGCGATTGCAACTAATGAAAAACTGTTTTTT
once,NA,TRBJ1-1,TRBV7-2,CASSLREGDTEAFF,TGTGCCAGCAGCTTAAGGGAGGGGGACACTGAAGCTTTCTTT
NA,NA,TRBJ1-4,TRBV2,CASTKTGLERTKLFF,TGTGCCAGCACCAAAACAGGGTTGGAGAGGACAAAACTGTTTTTT
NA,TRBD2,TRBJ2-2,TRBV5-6,CASSLGTSGGNTGELFF,TGTGCCAGCAGCTTGGGTACTAGCGGGGGAAACACCGGGGAGCTGTTTTTT
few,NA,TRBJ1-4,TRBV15,CATTPRTNEKLFF,TGTGCCACCACACCGCGAACTAATGAAAAACTGTTTTTT
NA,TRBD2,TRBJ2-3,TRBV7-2,CASSLRGGSRSDTQYF,TGTGCCAGCAGCTTACGCGGGGGGAGTCGGTCAGATACGCAGTATTTT
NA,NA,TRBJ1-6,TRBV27,CASSTSGAVSPLHF,TGTGCCAGCAGTACCTCTGGGGCAGTTTCACCCCTCCACTTT
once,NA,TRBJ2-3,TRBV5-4,CASSLTGHDTQYF,TGTGCCAGCAGCTTGACAGGACACGATACGCAGTATTTT
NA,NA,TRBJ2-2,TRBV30,CAWTLGAHDGELFF,TGTGCCTGGACGCTGGGGGCGCATGACGGGGAGCTGTTTTTT
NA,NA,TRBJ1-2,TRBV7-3,CASSPRSGEVGYTF,TGTGCCAGCAGCCCAAGGTCCGGGGAAGTTGGCTACACCTTC
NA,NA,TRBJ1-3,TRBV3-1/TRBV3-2,CASSQESPPNSGNTIYF,TGTGCCAGCAGCCAAGAGAGTCCGCCTAACTCTGGAAACACCATATATTTT
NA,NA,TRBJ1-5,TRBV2,CASSEGSVRGQPQHF,TGTGCCAGCAGTGAAGGGTCAGTGAGGGGGCAGCCCCAGCATTTT
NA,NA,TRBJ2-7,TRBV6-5,CASRPGHSPYEQYF,TGTGCCAGCAGACCGGGACATAGCCCTTACGAGCAGTACTTC
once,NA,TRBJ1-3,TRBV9,CASSDPREGRGPGNTIYF,TGTGCCAGCAGCGACCCCAGGGAGGGGAGAGGACCTGGAAACACCATATATTTT
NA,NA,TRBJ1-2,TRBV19,CASTPSRGRYGYTF,TGTGCCAGTACCCCATCGCGGGGCCGGTATGGCTACACCTTC
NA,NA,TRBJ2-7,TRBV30,CAWSVIGVAYEQYF,TGTGCCTGGAGTGTAATCGGGGTAGCCTACGAGCAGTACTTC
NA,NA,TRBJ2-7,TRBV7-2,CASSLAAGGKVYEQYF,TGTGCCAGCAGCTTAGCGGCCGGGGGAAAGGTCTACGAGCAGTACTTC
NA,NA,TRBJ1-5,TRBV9,CASSVGGSGNQPQHF,TGTGCCAGCAGCGTAGGTGGGAGCGGCAATCAGCCCCAGCATTTT
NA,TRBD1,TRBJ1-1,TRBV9,CASSSVRGTARNTEAFF,TGTGCCAGCAGCAGCGTACGAGGGACAGCGCGGAACACTGAAGCTTTCTTT
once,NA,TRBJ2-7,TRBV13,CATQKDQGSPYEQYF,TGTGCCACTCAAAAAGATCAGGGTTCCCCCTACGAGCAGTACTTC
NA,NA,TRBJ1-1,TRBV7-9,CASSLGGPVAEAFF,TGTGCCAGCAGCTTAGGAGGGCCCGTGGCTGAAGCTTTCTTT
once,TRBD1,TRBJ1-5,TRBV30,CAWSKTSGGWGSNQPQHF,TGTGCCTGGAGCAAAACATCAGGGGGCTGGGGTAGCAATCAGCCCCAGCATTTT
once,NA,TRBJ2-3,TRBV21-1,CASSKVRTGGADTQYF,TGTGCCAGCAGCAAAGTAAGGACAGGGGGCGCAGATACGCAGTATTTT
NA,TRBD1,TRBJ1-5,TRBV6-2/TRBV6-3,CASSPWTGRSNQPQHF,TGTGCCAGCAGCCCTTGGACAGGGAGGAGCAATCAGCCCCAGCATTTT
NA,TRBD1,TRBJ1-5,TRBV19,CASKGDRGWNQPQHF,TGTGCCTCGAAGGGGGACAGGGGTTGGAATCAGCCCCAGCATTTT
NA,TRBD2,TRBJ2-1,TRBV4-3,CASSQTSGGYNEQFF,TGCGCCAGCAGCCAGACTAGCGGGGGTTACAATGAGCAGTTCTTC
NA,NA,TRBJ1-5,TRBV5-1,CASSPGDNRNQPQHF,TGCGCCAGCAGTCCAGGGGATAATAGAAATCAGCCCCAGCATTTT
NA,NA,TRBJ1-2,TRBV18,CASSPQQDNYGYTF,TGTGCCAGCTCACCACAACAGGATAACTATGGCTACACCTTC
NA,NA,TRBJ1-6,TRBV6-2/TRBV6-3,CASSYSVPGVLVSPLHF,TGTGCCAGCAGTTACTCGGTACCCGGGGTTCTTGTTTCACCCCTCCACTTT
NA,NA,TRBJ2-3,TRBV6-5,CASTQAGRTDTQYF,TGTGCCAGCACACAGGCCGGGCGCACAGATACGCAGTATTTT
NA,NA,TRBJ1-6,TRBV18,CASSPDRYNSPLHF,TGTGCCAGCTCACCTGACAGGTACAATTCACCCCTCCACTTT
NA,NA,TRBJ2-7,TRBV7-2,CASSLGQNSYEQYF,TGTGCCAGCAGCTTAGGTCAGAACTCCTACGAGCAGTACTTC
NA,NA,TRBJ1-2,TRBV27,CASSFEGGYGYTF,TGTGCCAGCAGTTTTGAGGGAGGCTATGGCTACACCTTC
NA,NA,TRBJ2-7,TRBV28,CASSPGERRSYEQYF,TGTGCCAGCAGCCCTGGGGAGCGAAGATCCTACGAGCAGTACTTC
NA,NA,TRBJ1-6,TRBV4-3,CASSQFHREVDSPLHF,TGCGCCAGCAGCCAATTCCACAGGGAAGTGGATTCACCCCTCCACTTT
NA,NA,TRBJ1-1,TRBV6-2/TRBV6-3,CASSYFGRRPGEAFF,TGTGCCAGCAGTTACTTCGGCAGGAGGCCTGGGGAAGCTTTCTTT
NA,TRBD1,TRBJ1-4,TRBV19,CASSIGDRESEKLFF,TGTGCCAGTAGTATCGGGGACAGGGAATCCGAAAAACTGTTTTTT
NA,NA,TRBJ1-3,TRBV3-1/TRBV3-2,CASSSRFRNTIYF,TGTGCCAGCAGCTCGAGGTTCAGAAACACCATATATTTT